The sequence of this TCR beta chain was determined in a study of T cells in Graves' hyperthyroidism and ophthalmopathy. Study-wide background: Peripheral blood samples were taken at initial diagnosis, prior to any treatment. Study conclusions and caveats: Ophthalmopathy prediction by the model preceded onset by a median about 6.8 months. Most thyroid clonotypes expanded above 0.001 appeared in blood too.

The junction had 13 bases not matched to a gene; V was cut back by 5 bases and J by 9 bases. Germline loops: CDR1 MNHNS, CDR2 SASEGT. This CDR3 region has 16 residues. This clonotype occurred a few times. Antigen specificity is unknown. Approximately 9.3 ml of fresh peripheral blood supplied the PBMCs. RNA transcripts provided the source from which TCR beta CDR3 regions were amplified. The TCR CDR3 first-round RT-PCR relied on the HTBI primer set. TCRdb reprocessed the multiplex PCR reads via MiXCR and lists one record per CDR3 protein. The sample carries under 350,000 distinct CDR3 sequences, about 15% recorded once.

This rearrangement joins TRBV6-1 to TRBJ1-6; TRBD1 agrees at 7 bases. The sequenced sample consisted of blood. The sequence was collected from a woman in her sixties or seventies with Graves' ophthalmopathy. The CDR3, as DNA: TGTGCCAGCAGTTTTTCACAGGGGCGCACTGGTTCACCCCTCCACTTT. Translated: CASSFSQGRTGSPLHF.